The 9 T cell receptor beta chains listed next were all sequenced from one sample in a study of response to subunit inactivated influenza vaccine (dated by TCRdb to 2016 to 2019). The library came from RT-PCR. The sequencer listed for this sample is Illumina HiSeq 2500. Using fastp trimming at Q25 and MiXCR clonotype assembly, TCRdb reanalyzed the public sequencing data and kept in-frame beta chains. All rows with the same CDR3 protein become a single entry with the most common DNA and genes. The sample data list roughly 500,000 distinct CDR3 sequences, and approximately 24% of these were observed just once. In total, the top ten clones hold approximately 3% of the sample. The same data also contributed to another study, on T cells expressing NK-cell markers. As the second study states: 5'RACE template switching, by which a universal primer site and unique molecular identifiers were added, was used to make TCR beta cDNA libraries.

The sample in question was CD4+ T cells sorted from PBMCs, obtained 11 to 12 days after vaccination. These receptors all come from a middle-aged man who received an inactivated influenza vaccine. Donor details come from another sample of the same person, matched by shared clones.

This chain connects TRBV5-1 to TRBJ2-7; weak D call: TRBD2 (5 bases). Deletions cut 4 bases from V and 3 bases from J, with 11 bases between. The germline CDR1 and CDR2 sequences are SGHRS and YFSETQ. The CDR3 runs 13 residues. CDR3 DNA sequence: TGCGCCAGCAGCCCCGGGATTTACTACGAGCAGTACTTC. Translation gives CASSPGIYYEQYF.

CDR3 sequence: CASSTFWGSNQPQHF. The CDR3 nucleotides are TGTGCCAGCAGTACCTTTTGGGGTAGCAATCAGCCCCAGCATTTT. The chain has TRBV6-1 and TRBJ1-5, with no clear D. This CDR3 has 15 residues. Germline CDR1 and CDR2: MNHNS and SASEGT. Trimming cost V 5 bases and J 0 bases, with 11 bases left between them.

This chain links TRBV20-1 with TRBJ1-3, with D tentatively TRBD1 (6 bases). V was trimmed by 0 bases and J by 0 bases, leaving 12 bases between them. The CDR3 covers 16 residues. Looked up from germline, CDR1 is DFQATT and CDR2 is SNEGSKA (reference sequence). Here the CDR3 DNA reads TGCAGTGCTAGAGATCCCACAGGGATCTCTGGAAACACCATATATTTT. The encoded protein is CSARDPTGISGNTIYF.

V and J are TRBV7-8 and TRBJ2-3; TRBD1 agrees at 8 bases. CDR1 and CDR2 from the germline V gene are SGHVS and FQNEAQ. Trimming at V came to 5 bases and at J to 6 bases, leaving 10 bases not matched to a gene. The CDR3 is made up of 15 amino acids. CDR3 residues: CASSETRGPVDTQYF. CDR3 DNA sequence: TGTGCCAGCAGCGAGACCAGGGGGCCCGTCGATACGCAGTATTTT. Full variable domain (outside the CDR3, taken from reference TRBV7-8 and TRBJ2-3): GAGVSQSPRYKVAKRGQDVALRCDPISGHVSLFWYQQALGQGPEFLTYFQNEAQLDKSGLPSDRFFAERPEGSVSTLKIQRTQQEDSAVYLCASSETRGPVDTQYFGPGTRLTVL.

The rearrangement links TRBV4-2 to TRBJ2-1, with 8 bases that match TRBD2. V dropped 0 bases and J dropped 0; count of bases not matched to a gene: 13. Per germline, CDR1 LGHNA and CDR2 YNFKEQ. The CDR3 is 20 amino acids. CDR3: CASSQDPSGLGLSSYNEQFF. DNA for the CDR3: TGTGCCAGCAGCCAAGACCCTAGCGGGCTCGGATTAAGCTCCTACAATGAGCAGTTCTTC.

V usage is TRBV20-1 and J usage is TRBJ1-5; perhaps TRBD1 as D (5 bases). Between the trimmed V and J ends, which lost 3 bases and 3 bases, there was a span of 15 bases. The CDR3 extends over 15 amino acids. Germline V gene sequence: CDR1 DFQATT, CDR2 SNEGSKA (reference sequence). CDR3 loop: CSASGGGWDNQPQHF. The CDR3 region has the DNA TGCAGTGCTAGCGGCGGGGGTTGGGACAATCAGCCCCAGCATTTT.

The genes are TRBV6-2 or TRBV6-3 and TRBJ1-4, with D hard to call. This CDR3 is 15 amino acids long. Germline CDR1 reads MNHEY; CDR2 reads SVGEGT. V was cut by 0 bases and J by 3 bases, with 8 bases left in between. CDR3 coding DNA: TGTGCCAGCAGTTACTCCGCCAGGCCTAATGAAAAACTGTTTTTT. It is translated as CASSYSARPNEKLFF.

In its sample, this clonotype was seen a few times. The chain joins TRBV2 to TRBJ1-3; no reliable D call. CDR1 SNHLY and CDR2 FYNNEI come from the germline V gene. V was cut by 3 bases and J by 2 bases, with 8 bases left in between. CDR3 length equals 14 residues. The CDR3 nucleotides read TGTGCCAGCAGTGATCGGCTGGCTGGAAACACCATATATTTT. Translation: CASSDRLAGNTIYF.

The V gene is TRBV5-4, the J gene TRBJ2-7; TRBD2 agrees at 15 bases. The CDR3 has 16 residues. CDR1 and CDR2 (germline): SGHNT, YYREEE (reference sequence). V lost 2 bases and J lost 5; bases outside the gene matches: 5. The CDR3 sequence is CASSFGTSGGIDEQYF. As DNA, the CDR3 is TGTGCCAGCAGCTTTGGGACTAGCGGGGGGATCGACGAGCAGTACTTC.